Below, one TCR beta chain is given with its context. Other DNA sequences from this sample encode an identical CDR3 as well. This specimen belongs to a study of siplizumab effects on memory and regulatory T cells. Germline loops: CDR1 KGHSH, CDR2 LQKENI. Deletions cut 3 bases from V and 5 bases from J, with 7 bases between. This CDR3 contains 12 residues. The assay was immunoSEQ multiplex PCR, and TCRdb's table has in-frame clones only and misses some. Among 85,000 to 120,000 clones listed, more than 85% were seen once. Input material: CD4+ T cells sorted from blood. This rearrangement joins TRBV18 to TRBJ2-5; D not resolved. This TCR was sampled from a human donor in good health. CDR3 nucleotide sequence: TGTGCCAGCTCACCTCCTGGGGAGACCCAGTACTTC. Residues: CASSPPGETQYF.